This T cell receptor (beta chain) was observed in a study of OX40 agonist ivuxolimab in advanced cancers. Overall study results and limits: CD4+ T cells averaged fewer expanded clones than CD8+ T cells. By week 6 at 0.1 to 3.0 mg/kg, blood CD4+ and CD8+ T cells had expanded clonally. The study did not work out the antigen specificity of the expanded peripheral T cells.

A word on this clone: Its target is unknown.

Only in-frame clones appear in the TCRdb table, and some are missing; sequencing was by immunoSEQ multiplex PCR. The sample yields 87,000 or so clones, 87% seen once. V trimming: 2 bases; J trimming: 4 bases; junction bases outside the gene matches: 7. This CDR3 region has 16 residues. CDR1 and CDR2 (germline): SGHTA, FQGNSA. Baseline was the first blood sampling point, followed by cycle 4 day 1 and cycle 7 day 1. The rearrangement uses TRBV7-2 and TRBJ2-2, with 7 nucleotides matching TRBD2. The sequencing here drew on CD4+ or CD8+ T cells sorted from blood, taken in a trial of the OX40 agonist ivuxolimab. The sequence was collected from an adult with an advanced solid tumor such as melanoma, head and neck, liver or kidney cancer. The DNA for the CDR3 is TGTGCCAGCAGCTTAAAACCGGGACTACGCACCGGGGAGCTGTTTTTT. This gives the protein CASSLKPGLRTGELFF.